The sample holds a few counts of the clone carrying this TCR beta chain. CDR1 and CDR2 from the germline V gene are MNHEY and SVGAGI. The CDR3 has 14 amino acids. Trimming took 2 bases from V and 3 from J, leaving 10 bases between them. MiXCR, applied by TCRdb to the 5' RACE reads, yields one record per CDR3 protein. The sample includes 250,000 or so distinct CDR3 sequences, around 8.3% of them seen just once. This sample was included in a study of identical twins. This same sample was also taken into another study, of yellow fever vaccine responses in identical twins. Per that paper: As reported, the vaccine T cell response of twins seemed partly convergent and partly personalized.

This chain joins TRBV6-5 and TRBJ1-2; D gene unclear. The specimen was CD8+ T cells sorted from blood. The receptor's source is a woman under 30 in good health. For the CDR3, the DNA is TGTGCCAGCAGTTACCTCACAACAGACTATGGCTACACCTTC. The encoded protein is CASSYLTTDYGYTF.